Listed below are T cell receptor beta chains from one sample, sequenced in a study of a mutant IDH1 vaccine in newly diagnosed glioma. TCRdb's copy holds only in-frame clones and misses some; the assay was immunoSEQ multiplex PCR. The table has tens of thousands of clones, around 81% seen once. Antigens for these TCRs are unknown. The starting material was PBMCs, obtained from a glioma patient whose treatment included an IDH1 peptide vaccine. The receptors come from a woman between 35 and 50 years old with glioma. Some clones in this sample may be carry-over from other donors' samples. The CDR3 runs from the conserved cysteine through the conserved F or W. Each record gives: J gene, D gene, V gene, clone size, CDR3 DNA, CDR3 protein. A D gene is named only where the DNA matches it firmly. Clone size is not always given. Where it is, it says once, few, many or a class for expanded clones.

J: TRBJ2-1; D: TRBD2; V: TRBV7-3; size: .; DNA: TGTGCCAGCGGCCCACTAGCGGGAGGCTACAATGAGCAGTTCTTC; CDR3: CASGPLAGGYNEQFF
J: TRBJ1-2; D: .; V: TRBV4-3; size: .; DNA: TGCGCCAGCAGCCAAGAAAGGGTTCCTTATGGCTACACCTTC; CDR3: CASSQERVPYGYTF
J: TRBJ1-5; D: .; V: TRBV7-9; size: .; DNA: TGTGCCAGCAGCTTAGGGGATCAGCCCCAGCATTTT; CDR3: CASSLGDQPQHF
J: TRBJ2-3; D: .; V: TRBV20-1; size: .; DNA: TGCAGTGCTGGACTGCGCCACGTGTATTTT; CDR3: CSAGLRHVYF
J: TRBJ2-7; D: .; V: TRBV4-1; size: .; DNA: TGCGCCAGCAGCCAACTCCCTTCGGCGCCCTCCACAACATACGAGCAGTACTTC; CDR3: CASSQLPSAPSTTYEQYF
J: TRBJ2-2; D: .; V: TRBV2; size: .; DNA: TGTGCCAGCAGCCGGGACGCGAACACCGGGGAGCTGTTTTTT; CDR3: CASSRDANTGELFF
J: TRBJ2-1; D: .; V: TRBV14; size: .; DNA: TGTGCCAGCAGCCAAGGGTATGAGCAGTTCTTC; CDR3: CASSQGYEQFF
J: TRBJ2-4; D: .; V: TRBV2; size: .; DNA: TGTGCCAGCAGTGTTTCGGGGGCCAAAAACATTCAGTACTTC; CDR3: CASSVSGAKNIQYF
J: TRBJ2-5; D: TRBD2; V: TRBV18; size: .; DNA: TGTGCCAGCGACCCTAGCGGGGTGCGGGAGACCCAGTACTTC; CDR3: CASDPSGVRETQYF
J: TRBJ2-7; D: .; V: TRBV5-6; size: few; DNA: TGTGCCAGCAGCTCGGCCTCCCAAGCCTACGAGCAGTACTTC; CDR3: CASSSASQAYEQYF
J: TRBJ2-3; D: TRBD1; V: TRBV9; size: .; DNA: TGTGCCAGCAGCGCTGACGGGACAGGGGCAGATACGCAGTATTTT; CDR3: CASSADGTGADTQYF
J: TRBJ2-1; D: .; V: TRBV29-1; size: .; DNA: TGCAGCGTTGAAGGGATCTTGGGACTGTACAATGAGCAGTTCTTC; CDR3: CSVEGILGLYNEQFF
J: TRBJ1-4; D: .; V: TRBV18; size: .; DNA: TGTGCCAGCTCCCCCGGCTCAACTAATGAAAAACTGTTTTTT; CDR3: CASSPGSTNEKLFF
J: TRBJ2-7; D: .; V: TRBV7-2; size: .; DNA: TGTGCCAGCAGCTTCAGGACAGAGAGCTACGAGCAGTACTTC; CDR3: CASSFRTESYEQYF
J: TRBJ2-1; D: .; V: TRBV9; size: .; DNA: TGTGCCAGCAGCTCAGGGGGGAATGAGCAGTTCTTC; CDR3: CASSSGGNEQFF
J: TRBJ2-5; D: .; V: TRBV19; size: .; DNA: TGTGCCAGTAGTATAGACAGGCAAGAGACCCAGTACTTC; CDR3: CASSIDRQETQYF
J: TRBJ2-7; D: .; V: TRBV7-6; size: once; DNA: TGTGCCAGCAGCCGACTACCGACCGGGACGGGCGAGCAGTACTTC; CDR3: CASSRLPTGTGEQYF
J: TRBJ1-2; D: .; V: TRBV14; size: .; DNA: TGTGCCAGCAGCCAAGATTCACGCAGGAACTATGGCTACACCTTC; CDR3: CASSQDSRRNYGYTF
J: TRBJ1-6; D: .; V: TRBV25-1; size: once; DNA: TGTGCCACCGAGGACTCGAGCTCCTATAATTCACCCCTCCACTTT; CDR3: CATEDSSSYNSPLHF
J: TRBJ2-1; D: .; V: TRBV9; size: .; DNA: TGTGCCAGCAGCGTAGCTGGGCAGGTCTCCTACAATGAGCAGTTCTTC; CDR3: CASSVAGQVSYNEQFF
J: TRBJ1-1; D: TRBD1; V: TRBV28; size: .; DNA: TGTGCCAGCAGTCGACGGACAGGGCTGGCTTTCTTT; CDR3: CASSRRTGLAFF
J: TRBJ2-2; D: TRBD2; V: TRBV5-3; size: .; DNA: TGTGCCAGAAGCCCGGGACTAGCGGGACAAATTTACACCGGGGAGCTGTTTTTT; CDR3: CARSPGLAGQIYTGELFF
J: TRBJ1-5; D: TRBD1; V: TRBV29-1; size: .; DNA: TGCAGCGTTGGACAGGGCTACAATCAGCCCCAGCATTTT; CDR3: CSVGQGYNQPQHF
J: TRBJ2-7; D: .; V: TRBV7-2; size: .; DNA: TGTGCCAGCAGCCTCCTGCTTCCGCGCGAGCAGTACTTC; CDR3: CASSLLLPREQYF
J: TRBJ1-2; D: TRBD1; V: TRBV5-1; size: .; DNA: TGCGCCAGCAGAGAACAGGGGGGAGTCGTGGACTACACCTTC; CDR3: CASREQGGVVDYTF
J: TRBJ1-5; D: .; V: TRBV27; size: .; DNA: TGTGCCAGCAGTTTAGTATACAGGGTTGATAACAATCAGCCCCAGCATTTT; CDR3: CASSLVYRVDNNQPQHF
J: TRBJ2-7; D: TRBD2; V: TRBV27; size: .; DNA: TGTGCCAGCAGTAGAGCGGCAGGGAGCGGGGCCAACGAGCAGTACTTC; CDR3: CASSRAAGSGANEQYF
J: TRBJ1-2; D: .; V: TRBV7-2; size: .; DNA: TGTGCCAGCAGCCCCATTCTGGCCCCACTCTATGGCTACACCTTC; CDR3: CASSPILAPLYGYTF
J: TRBJ2-4; D: TRBD1; V: TRBV27; size: .; DNA: TGTGCCAGCAGTCCGCCGGGACAGGGGGTCAAAAACATTCAGTACTTC; CDR3: CASSPPGQGVKNIQYF
J: TRBJ2-7; D: .; V: TRBV28; size: .; DNA: TGTGCCAGCAGTTCCCCTGGGGCAGACGAGCAGTACTTC; CDR3: CASSSPGADEQYF
J: TRBJ1-5; D: .; V: TRBV19; size: .; DNA: TGTGCCAGTAGCCCCGAGGGACGGCTCAATCAGCCCCAGCATTTT; CDR3: CASSPEGRLNQPQHF
J: TRBJ1-5; D: .; V: TRBV4-3; size: once; DNA: TGCGCCAGCAGCCAAGAGAGGGATCAGCCCCAGCATTTT; CDR3: CASSQERDQPQHF
J: TRBJ1-5; D: .; V: TRBV5-1; size: few; DNA: TGCGCCAGCAGCTGGGACTGGAATCAGCCCCAGCATTTT; CDR3: CASSWDWNQPQHF
J: TRBJ2-1; D: TRBD1; V: TRBV6-6; size: once; DNA: TGTGCCAGCATACCGGGACAGACCTCCTACAATGAGCAGTTCTTC; CDR3: CASIPGQTSYNEQFF
J: TRBJ1-2; D: .; V: TRBV6-5; size: .; DNA: TGTGCCAGCAGGCCTACAGAGAACTATGGCTACACCTTC; CDR3: CASRPTENYGYTF
J: TRBJ2-3; D: .; V: TRBV7-2; size: .; DNA: TGTGCCAGCAGCCCTTCCCGGCAGCGCACAGATACGCAGTATTTT; CDR3: CASSPSRQRTDTQYF
J: TRBJ2-1; D: TRBD2; V: TRBV4-1; size: .; DNA: TGCGCCAGCAGTCCCCCTAGCGGGGATTACAATGAGCAGTTCTTC; CDR3: CASSPPSGDYNEQFF
J: TRBJ2-5; D: TRBD2; V: TRBV7-2; size: .; DNA: TGTGCCAGCAGCCGAGTTAGCGGGGCCGAAGAGACCCAGTACTTC; CDR3: CASSRVSGAEETQYF
J: TRBJ1-3; D: .; V: TRBV4-1; size: .; DNA: TGCGCCAGCAGCCATTATTCAGACTCTGGAAACACCATATATTTT; CDR3: CASSHYSDSGNTIYF
J: TRBJ2-7; D: .; V: TRBV5-8; size: once; DNA: TGTGCCAGCAGCTCCTATAGCGGTAGCTCCTACGAGCAGTACTTC; CDR3: CASSSYSGSSYEQYF
J: TRBJ2-7; D: TRBD2; V: TRBV7-6; size: .; DNA: TGTGCCAGCAGCTTAAGCGGGACGTGGGAGCAGTACTTC; CDR3: CASSLSGTWEQYF
J: TRBJ1-2; D: TRBD1; V: TRBV19; size: once; DNA: TGTGCCAGTAGTATGAGGGACAGGGAACACTATGGCTACACCTTC; CDR3: CASSMRDREHYGYTF
J: TRBJ2-7; D: .; V: TRBV5-8; size: .; DNA: TGTGCCAGCAGCTTACAGGGATATACCTACGAGCAGTACTTC; CDR3: CASSLQGYTYEQYF
J: TRBJ1-2; D: .; V: TRBV6-6; size: once; DNA: TGTGCCAGCAGTTACTCAAATACTGCCGCTAACTATGGCTACACCTTC; CDR3: CASSYSNTAANYGYTF